This TCR beta chain comes out of a study of somatic mutations in cytotoxic T cells in rheumatoid arthritis. Study findings and constraints: No antigen targets were known for the expanded CD8+ clones.

A note on this clone: Its antigen is unknown.

Sequencing used immunoSEQ multiplex PCR; TCRdb keeps in-frame clones, though not all of them. This table holds 10,000 or so clones, around four fifths found once. This TCR was recovered from a man aged 50-60 years in good health. Material for sequencing was CD8+ T cells sorted from blood.

The CDR3 bases are TGTGCCAGCAGCTTGGGGACAGGGGATAATGAGCAGTTCTTC. Protein sequence: CASSLGTGDNEQFF. The J gene is TRBJ2-1, the V gene TRBV7-8, with 10 positions matching TRBD1. Losses at the gene ends were 3 bases for V and 7 bases for J; bases not matched to a gene: 3. CDR1 is SGHVS, CDR2 FQNEAQ, per germline. The CDR3 length is 14 residues.